The present entry profiles one T cell receptor beta chain with its context. This clone has just a few counts. There is no known antigen for this receptor. No much larger clone is present one base from it, and per-base qualities are unavailable. The time point label corresponds to: individuals recovered from natural SARS-CoV-2 infection. Trimming takes 2 bases from V and 0 bases from J, and the germline ends sit 11 bases apart. There are 16 amino acids in the CDR3, from cysteine to phenylalanine inclusive. The CDR3 DNA has 48 bases and is translated from base 1. Based on the germline V gene (reference sequence), the CDR1 and CDR2 sequences are LGHDT and YNNKEL. These data are taken from a study of Ad26.COV2.S vaccination and SARS-CoV-2 variants (dated by TCRdb to the early 2020s). Background on the whole study: The specificity and breadth of SARS-CoV-2-reactive T cell receptors after Ad26.COV2.S vaccination were assessed by TCRbeta repertoire sequencing. The TCR-sequenced set comprised about 30 samples: some 19 Ad26.COV2.S vaccine recipients, 5 placebo recipients and 8 SARS-CoV-2 convalescent individuals. Points the paper makes about the study in general: Non-spike TCR breadth was comparable between vaccine and placebo recipients, consistent with the vaccine containing only spike. After vaccination, substantial breadth of spike-specific CD8+ and CD4+ T cell responses was reported. Spike-specific TCR breadth was higher in Ad26.COV2.S recipients than in placebo recipients (P = 0.0014). The authors noted that the TCR breadth and depth analyses may have underestimated total T cell responses.

The immunoSEQ Assay was the method used to sequence TCRbeta CDR3 regions. After extraction, genomic DNA underwent amplification by bias-controlled multiplex PCR, followed by high-throughput sequencing. The authors' analysis ran thus. To quantify the absolute abundance of every unique TCRbeta CDR3 region, sequences were collapsed and filtered. Usable DNA was measured by amplifying reference genes present in all nucleated cells, and TCRbeta template counts were normalized to that usable DNA to estimate T cell fraction. Repertoire TCRs were annotated as SARS-CoV-2-specific when V gene, CDR3 amino acid sequence and J gene were exactly matched to a known reactive TCR set. The reference SARS-CoV-2 TCR set was derived from MIRA and filtered for enrichment in COVID-19-positive ImmuneCODE repertoires, a step that removed public or cross-reactive TCRs. Using the MIRA antigens, annotated TCRs were further analysed by specific ORF or by position within an ORF. Breadth was defined as the number of annotated unique rearrangements divided by the total number of unique productive rearrangements, and depth was defined as the summed frequency of the annotated unique rearrangements. Group comparisons of TCR breadth used two-sided Wilcoxon rank-sum tests. Imported from immuneACCESS, the table was reduced by TCRdb to in-frame sequences with V and J called. These copies leave out some clones; in studies compared against another copy, an unresolved V gene accounts for under half, and the cause of the remainder is not known. Clone size and V and J calls were adopted from that table, with D and trimming inferred from the DNA. The sample table contains 97,000 or so clones; only one count was recorded for around three quarters of them. The biggest ten clones account for 15% to 20% of the sample.

The sequencing used peripheral blood, collected after recovery from COVID-19. Here the chain combines TRBV3-1 (or the pseudogene TRBV3-2) and TRBJ2-4; the D gene remains uncertain. The clonotype was recovered from a human donor who had recovered from COVID-19. The DNA sequence follows: TGTGCCAGCAGCCAATCAGGATCCTCAGCCAAAAACATTCAGTACTTC. This translates into CASSQSGSSAKNIQYF.